The entry below describes one T cell receptor (beta chain). This sample is part of a study of blood T cell repertoires in COVID-19. Looking at the study overall: Samples of COVID-19 (acute and convalescent) were obtained from the United States, Italy and Spain.

Clinical history reported by participants formed the basis on which cohorts were assigned. The CDR3 has 13 residues. The germline V and J ends were trimmed by 5 bases and 1 base, with 8 bases remaining between them. Authors' analysis steps: Reference gene primer amplification gave estimated nucleated cell counts. Some clones are missing from TCRdb's copy, which holds only in-frame ones; the method was immunoSEQ multiplex PCR. V, J and clone size are those of that table, while D and trimming were read from the DNA. This sample carries about 310,000 clones, approximately 90% of them seen once, and the ten largest clones take over 8%.

The chain combines TRBV12-3 or TRBV12-4 with TRBJ1-1; D possibly corresponds to TRBD1 (5 bases). What was sequenced was PBMCs or T cells enriched from blood (not recorded which). The sequence was collected from a woman aged 40 to 49 who had recovered from COVID-19. CDR3 amino acids: CASSHQGNTEAFF. The CDR3 DNA is TGTGCCAGCAGTCACCAGGGGAACACTGAAGCTTTCTTT.